The clone carrying this TCR beta chain occurred once. This sample is part of a study of T cell responses to AZD1222 COVID-19 vaccine. The CDR3 extends over 15 amino acids. The V gene lost 0 bases and the J gene lost 0 bases, with 9 bases spanning the gap. The germline V gene encodes CDR1 SGHRS and CDR2 YFSETQ. This table comes from immunoSEQ multiplex PCR, and its TCRdb copy is limited to in-frame clones, with some not included. The sample consists of about 150,000 clones, about 85% of them appearing once. This chain links TRBV5-1 with TRBJ1-1; D is unclear. The specimen was peripheral blood, collected after recovery from COVID-19. This clonotype was sampled from an adult who had recovered from COVID-19. The CDR3 coding sequence is TGCGCCAGCAGCTTGGGGAATCTATTGAACACTGAAGCTTTCTTT. It translates to CASSLGNLLNTEAFF.